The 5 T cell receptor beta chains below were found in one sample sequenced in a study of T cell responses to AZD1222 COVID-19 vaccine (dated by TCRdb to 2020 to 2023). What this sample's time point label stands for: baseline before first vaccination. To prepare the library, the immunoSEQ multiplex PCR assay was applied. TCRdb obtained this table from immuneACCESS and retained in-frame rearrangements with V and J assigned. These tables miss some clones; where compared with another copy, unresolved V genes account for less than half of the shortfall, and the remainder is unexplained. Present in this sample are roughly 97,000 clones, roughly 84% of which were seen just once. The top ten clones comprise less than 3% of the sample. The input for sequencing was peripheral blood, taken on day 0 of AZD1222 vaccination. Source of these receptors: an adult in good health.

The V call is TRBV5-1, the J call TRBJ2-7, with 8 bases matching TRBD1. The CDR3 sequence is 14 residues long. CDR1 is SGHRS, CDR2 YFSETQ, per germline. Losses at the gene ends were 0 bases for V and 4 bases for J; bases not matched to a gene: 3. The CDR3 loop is CASSLGTGTYEQYF. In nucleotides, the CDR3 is TGCGCCAGCAGCTTGGGGACAGGGACATACGAGCAGTACTTC.

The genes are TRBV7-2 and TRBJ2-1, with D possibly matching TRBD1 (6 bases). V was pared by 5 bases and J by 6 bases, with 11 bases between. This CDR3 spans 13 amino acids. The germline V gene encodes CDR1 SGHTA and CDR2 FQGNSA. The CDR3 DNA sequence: TGTGCCAGCAGCGCTTACAGGGCCAATGAGCAGTTCTTC. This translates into CASSAYRANEQFF. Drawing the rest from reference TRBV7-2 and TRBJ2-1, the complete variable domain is GAGVSQSPSNKVTEKGKDVELRCDPISGHTALYWYRQSLGQGLEFLIYFQGNSAPDKSGLPSDRFSAERTGGSVSTLTIQRTQQEDSAVYLCASSAYRANEQFFGPGTRLTVL.

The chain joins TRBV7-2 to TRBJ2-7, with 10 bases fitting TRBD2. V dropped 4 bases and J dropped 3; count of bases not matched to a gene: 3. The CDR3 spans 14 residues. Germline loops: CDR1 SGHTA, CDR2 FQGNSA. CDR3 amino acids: CASSSSGGGYEQYF. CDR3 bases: TGTGCCAGCAGCTCCAGCGGGGGGGGCTACGAGCAGTACTTC. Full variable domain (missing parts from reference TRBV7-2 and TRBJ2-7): GAGVSQSPSNKVTEKGKDVELRCDPISGHTALYWYRQSLGQGLEFLIYFQGNSAPDKSGLPSDRFSAERTGGSVSTLTIQRTQQEDSAVYLCASSSSGGGYEQYFGPGTRLTVT.

The CDR3 spells CASRPERRLGTDTQYF. The CDR3 nucleotides are TGTGCCAGCAGACCGGAGCGGAGGCTAGGGACGGATACGCAGTATTTT. V is TRBV5-6 and J is TRBJ2-3; possibly TRBD1 or TRBD2 for D (5 bases each). This CDR3 comprises 16 residues. Germline V gene lookup returns CDR1 SGHDT and CDR2 YYEEEE. V lost 5 bases and J 6 bases, leaving 22 bases between the germline ends.

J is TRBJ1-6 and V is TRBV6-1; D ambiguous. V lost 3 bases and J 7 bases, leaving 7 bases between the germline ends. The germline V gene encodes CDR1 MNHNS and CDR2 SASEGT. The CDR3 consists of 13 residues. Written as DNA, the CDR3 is TGTGCCAGCAGTGAGATTGAAAATTCACCCCTCCACTTT. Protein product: CASSEIENSPLHF.